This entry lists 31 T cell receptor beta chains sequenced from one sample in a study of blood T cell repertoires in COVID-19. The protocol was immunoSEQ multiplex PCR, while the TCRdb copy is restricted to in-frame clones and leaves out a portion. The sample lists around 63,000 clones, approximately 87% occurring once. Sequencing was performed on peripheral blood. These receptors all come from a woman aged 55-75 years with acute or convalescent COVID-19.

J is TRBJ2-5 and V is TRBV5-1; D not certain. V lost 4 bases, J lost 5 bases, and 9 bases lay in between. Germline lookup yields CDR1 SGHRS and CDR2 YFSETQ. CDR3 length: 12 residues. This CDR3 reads CASSRSEETQYF. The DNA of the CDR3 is TGCGCCAGCAGCCGGAGCGAGGAGACCCAGTACTTC.

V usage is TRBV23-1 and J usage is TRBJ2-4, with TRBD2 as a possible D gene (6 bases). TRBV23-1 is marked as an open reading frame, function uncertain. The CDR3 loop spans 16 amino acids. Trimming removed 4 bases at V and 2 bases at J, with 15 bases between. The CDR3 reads CASSPFWRDTKNIQYF. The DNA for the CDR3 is TGCGCCAGCAGTCCCTTCTGGAGGGATACCAAAAACATTCAGTACTTC.

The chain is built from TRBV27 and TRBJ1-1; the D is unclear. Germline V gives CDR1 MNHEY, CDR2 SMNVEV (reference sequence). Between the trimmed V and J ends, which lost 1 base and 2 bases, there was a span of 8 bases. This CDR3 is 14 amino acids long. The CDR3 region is CASSLWAGNTEAFF. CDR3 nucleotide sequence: TGTGCCAGCAGTTTATGGGCGGGCAACACTGAAGCTTTCTTT.

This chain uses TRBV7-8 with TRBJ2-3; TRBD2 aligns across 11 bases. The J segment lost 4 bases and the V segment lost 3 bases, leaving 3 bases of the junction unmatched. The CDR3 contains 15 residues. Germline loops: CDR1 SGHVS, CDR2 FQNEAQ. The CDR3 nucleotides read TGTGCCAGCAGCTTGTCTAGCGGGGGGCCAGATACGCAGTATTTT. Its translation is CASSLSSGGPDTQYF.

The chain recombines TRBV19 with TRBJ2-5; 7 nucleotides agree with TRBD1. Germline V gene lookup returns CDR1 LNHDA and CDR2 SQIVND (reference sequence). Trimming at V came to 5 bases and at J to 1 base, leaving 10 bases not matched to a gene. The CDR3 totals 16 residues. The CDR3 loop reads CASSLNPWTGQETQYF. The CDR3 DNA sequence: TGTGCCAGTAGTTTAAACCCTTGGACAGGCCAAGAGACCCAGTACTTC.

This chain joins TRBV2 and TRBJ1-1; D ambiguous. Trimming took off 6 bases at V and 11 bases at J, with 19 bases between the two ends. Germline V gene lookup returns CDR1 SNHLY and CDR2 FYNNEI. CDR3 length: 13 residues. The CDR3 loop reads CASRAAGPSAAFF. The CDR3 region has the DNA TGTGCCAGCAGGGCTGCGGGTCCAAGTGCGGCTTTCTTT.

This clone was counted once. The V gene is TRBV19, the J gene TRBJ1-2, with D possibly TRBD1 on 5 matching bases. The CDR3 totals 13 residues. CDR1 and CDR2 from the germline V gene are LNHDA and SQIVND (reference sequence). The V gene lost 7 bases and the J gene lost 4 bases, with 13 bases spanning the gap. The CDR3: CASTTTEIYGYTF. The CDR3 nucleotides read TGTGCCAGTACCACGACAGAGATCTATGGCTACACCTTC.

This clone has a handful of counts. The CDR3 DNA follows: TGTGCCAGCAGTTTCCCCCTGGGGCTAGCGGACCCCACAGATACGCAGTATTTT. Translating gives CASSFPLGLADPTDTQYF. The genes are TRBV28 and TRBJ2-3, with 7 bases that match TRBD2. Germline assignment: CDR1 MDHEN and CDR2 SYDVKM. J lost 2 bases, V lost 3 bases, and 14 bases had no gene match. The CDR3 length is 18 residues.

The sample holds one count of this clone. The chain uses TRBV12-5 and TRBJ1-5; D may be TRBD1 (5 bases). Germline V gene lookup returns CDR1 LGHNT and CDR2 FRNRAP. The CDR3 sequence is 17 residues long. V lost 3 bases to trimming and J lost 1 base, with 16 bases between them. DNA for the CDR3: TGTGCTAGTGGTTTATACTCGGGGGGAGTAAGCAATCAGCCCCAGCATTTT. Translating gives CASGLYSGGVSNQPQHF. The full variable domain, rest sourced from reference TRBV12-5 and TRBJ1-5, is DARVTQTPRHKVTEMGQEVTMRCQPILGHNTVFWYRQTMMQGLELLAYFRNRAPLDDSGMPKDRFSAEMPDATLATLKIQPSEPRDSAVYFCASGLYSGGVSNQPQHFGDGTRLSIL.

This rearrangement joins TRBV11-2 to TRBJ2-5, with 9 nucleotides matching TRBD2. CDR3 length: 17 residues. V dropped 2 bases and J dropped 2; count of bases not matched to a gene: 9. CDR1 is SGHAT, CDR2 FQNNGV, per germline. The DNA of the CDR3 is TGTGCCAGCAGCTTACACCTAGCGGGGAACCTACAAGAGACCCAGTACTTC. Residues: CASSLHLAGNLQETQYF.

The CDR3 reads CASKRDTDEKLFF. CDR3 bases: TGCGCCAGCAAGAGGGACACTGATGAAAAACTGTTTTTT. The chain couples TRBV5-1 to TRBJ1-4, with D tentatively TRBD1 (6 bases). Germline V CDR1 and CDR2: SGHRS, YFSETQ. There are 13 residues in the CDR3. V was shortened by 6 bases and J by 6 bases, with 12 bases between the two germline ends.

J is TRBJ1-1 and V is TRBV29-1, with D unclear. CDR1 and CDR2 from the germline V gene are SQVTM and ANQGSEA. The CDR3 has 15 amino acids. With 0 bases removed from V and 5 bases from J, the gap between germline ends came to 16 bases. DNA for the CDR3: TGCAGCGTTGAAGATCCCGCAGGCTATGGGACTGAAGCTTTCTTT. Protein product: CSVEDPAGYGTEAFF.

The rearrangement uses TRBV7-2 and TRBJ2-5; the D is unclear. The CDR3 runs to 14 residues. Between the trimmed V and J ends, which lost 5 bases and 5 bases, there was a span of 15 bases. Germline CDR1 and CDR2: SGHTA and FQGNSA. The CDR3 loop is CASSPPGGRETQYF. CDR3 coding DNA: TGTGCCAGCAGCCCGCCCGGTGGTCGGGAGACCCAGTACTTC.

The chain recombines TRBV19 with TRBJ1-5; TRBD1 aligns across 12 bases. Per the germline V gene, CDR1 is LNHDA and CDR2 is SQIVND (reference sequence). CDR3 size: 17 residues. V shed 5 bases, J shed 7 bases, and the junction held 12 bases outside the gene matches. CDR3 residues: CASSLRDRGPVRQPQHF. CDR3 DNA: TGTGCCAGTAGTCTCCGGGACAGGGGGCCCGTCAGGCAGCCCCAGCATTTT. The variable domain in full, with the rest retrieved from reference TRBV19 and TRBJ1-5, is DGGITQSPKYLFRKEGQNVTLSCEQNLNHDAMYWYRQDPGQGLRLIYYSQIVNDFQKGDIAEGYSVSREKKESFPLTVTSAQKNPTAFYLCASSLRDRGPVRQPQHFGDGTRLSIL.

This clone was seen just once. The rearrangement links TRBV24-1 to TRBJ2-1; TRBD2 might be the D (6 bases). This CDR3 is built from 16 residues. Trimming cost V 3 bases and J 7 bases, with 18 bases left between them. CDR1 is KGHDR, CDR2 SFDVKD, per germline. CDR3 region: CATSDPTSTSINEQFF. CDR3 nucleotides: TGTGCCACCAGTGATCCGACTAGTACGAGTATAAATGAGCAGTTCTTC.

CDR3 coding DNA: TGTGCCAGCAGTTTTTCAGATTCACCCCTCCACTTT. It is translated as CASSFSDSPLHF. The chain couples TRBV12-3 or TRBV12-4 to TRBJ1-6; D not certain. There are 12 residues in the CDR3. Trimming took off 3 bases at V and 8 bases at J, with 5 bases between the two ends.

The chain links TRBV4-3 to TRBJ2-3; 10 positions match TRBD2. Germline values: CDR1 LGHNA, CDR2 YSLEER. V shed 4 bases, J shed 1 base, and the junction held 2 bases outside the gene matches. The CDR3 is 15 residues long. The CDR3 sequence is CASSRGTSGTDTQYF. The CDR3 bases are TGCGCCAGCAGCCGCGGGACTAGCGGCACAGATACGCAGTATTTT.

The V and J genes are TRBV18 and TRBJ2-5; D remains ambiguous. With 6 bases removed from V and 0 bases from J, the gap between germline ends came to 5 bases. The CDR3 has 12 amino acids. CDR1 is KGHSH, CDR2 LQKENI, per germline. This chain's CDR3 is CASSSYQETQYF. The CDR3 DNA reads TGTGCCAGCTCGTCTTACCAAGAGACCCAGTACTTC.

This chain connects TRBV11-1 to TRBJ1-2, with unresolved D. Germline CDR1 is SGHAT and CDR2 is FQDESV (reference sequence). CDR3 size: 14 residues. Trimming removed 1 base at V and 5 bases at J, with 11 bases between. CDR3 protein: CASSLVSGNYGYTF. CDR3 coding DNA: TGTGCCAGCAGCTTAGTATCGGGGAATTATGGCTACACCTTC.

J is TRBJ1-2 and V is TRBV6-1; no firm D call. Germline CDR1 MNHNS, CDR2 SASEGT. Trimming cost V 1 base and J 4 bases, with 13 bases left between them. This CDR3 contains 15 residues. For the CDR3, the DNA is TGTGCCAGCAGTGAAGTTGCCTGGAGTAGCTATGGCTACACCTTC. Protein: CASSEVAWSSYGYTF.

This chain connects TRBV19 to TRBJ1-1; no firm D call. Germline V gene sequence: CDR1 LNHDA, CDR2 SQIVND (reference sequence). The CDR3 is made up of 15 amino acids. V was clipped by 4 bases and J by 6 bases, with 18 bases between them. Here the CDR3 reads CASSKPYSGSSEAFF. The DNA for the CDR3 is TGTGCCAGTAGTAAGCCATATTCGGGGAGCTCTGAAGCTTTCTTT.

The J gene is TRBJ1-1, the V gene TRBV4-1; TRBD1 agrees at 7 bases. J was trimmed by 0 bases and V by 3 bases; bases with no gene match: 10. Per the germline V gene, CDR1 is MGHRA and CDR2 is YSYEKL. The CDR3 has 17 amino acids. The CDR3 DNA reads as TGCGCCAGCAGCCAGACAGGGACACCCCTGGTGAACACTGAAGCTTTCTTT. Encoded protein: CASSQTGTPLVNTEAFF.

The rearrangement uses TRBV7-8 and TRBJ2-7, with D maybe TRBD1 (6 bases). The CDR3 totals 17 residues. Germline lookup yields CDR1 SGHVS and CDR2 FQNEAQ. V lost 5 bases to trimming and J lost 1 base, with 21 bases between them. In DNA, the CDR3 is TGTGCCAGCAGCCGAGGGCCCCAGCGCCAGGGGTCCTACGAGCAGTACGTC. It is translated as CASSRGPQRQGSYEQYV.

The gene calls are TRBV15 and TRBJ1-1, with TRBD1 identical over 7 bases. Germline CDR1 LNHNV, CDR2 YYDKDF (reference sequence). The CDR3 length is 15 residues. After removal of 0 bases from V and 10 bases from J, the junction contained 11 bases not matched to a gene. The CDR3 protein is CATSRDLTGASGAFF. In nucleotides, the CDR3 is TGTGCCACCAGCAGAGATCTAACAGGGGCGTCAGGAGCTTTCTTT.

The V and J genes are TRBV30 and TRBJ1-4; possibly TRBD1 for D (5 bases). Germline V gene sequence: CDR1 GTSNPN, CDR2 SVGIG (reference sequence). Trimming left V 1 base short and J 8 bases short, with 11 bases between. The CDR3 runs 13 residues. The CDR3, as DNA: TGTGCCTGGAGTGGTGCGCGGGGGGAAAAACTGTTTTTT. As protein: CAWSGARGEKLFF.

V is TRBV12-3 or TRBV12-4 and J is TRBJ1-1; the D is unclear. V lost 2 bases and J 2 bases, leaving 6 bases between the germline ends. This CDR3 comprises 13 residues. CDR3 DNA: TGTGCCAGCAGTTTATTGGCCAACACTGAAGCTTTCTTT. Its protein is CASSLLANTEAFF.

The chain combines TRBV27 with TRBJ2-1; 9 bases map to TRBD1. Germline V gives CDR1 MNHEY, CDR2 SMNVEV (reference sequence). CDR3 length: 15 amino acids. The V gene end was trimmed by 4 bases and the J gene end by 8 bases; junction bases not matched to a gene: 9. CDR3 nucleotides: TGTGCCAGCAGTTGGGCCGGGACAGGGAACCATGAGCAGTTCTTC. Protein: CASSWAGTGNHEQFF.

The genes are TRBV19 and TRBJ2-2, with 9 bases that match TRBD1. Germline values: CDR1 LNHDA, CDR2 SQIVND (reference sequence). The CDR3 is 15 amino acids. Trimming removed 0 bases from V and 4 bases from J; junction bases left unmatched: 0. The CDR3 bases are TGTGCCAGTAGTATAGAGGGACAGGGCACCGGGGAGCTGTTTTTT. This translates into CASSIEGQGTGELFF.

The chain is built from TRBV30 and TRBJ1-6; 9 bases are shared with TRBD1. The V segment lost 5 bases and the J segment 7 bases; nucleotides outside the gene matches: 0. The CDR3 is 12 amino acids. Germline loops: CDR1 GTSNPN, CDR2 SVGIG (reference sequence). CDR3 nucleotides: TGTGCCTGGGGGACAGGGAATTCACCCCTCCACTTT. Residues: CAWGTGNSPLHF.

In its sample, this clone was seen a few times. The CDR3 DNA is TGTGCCAGTAGTCAAAGCCTTGTGGCTGGAAACACCATATATTTT. Translation: CASSQSLVAGNTIYF. The V and J genes are TRBV19 and TRBJ1-3; D unresolved. Trimming took 5 bases from V and 2 from J, leaving 13 bases between them. The CDR3 covers 15 residues. The germline CDR1 and CDR2 sequences are LNHDA and SQIVND (reference sequence).

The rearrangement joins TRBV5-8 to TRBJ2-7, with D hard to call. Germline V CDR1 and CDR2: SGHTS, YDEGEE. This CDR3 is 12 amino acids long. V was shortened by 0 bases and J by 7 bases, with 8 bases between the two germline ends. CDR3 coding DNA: TGTGCCAGCAGCTTGGTTCCCCTGGAGCAGTACGTC. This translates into CASSLVPLEQYV.